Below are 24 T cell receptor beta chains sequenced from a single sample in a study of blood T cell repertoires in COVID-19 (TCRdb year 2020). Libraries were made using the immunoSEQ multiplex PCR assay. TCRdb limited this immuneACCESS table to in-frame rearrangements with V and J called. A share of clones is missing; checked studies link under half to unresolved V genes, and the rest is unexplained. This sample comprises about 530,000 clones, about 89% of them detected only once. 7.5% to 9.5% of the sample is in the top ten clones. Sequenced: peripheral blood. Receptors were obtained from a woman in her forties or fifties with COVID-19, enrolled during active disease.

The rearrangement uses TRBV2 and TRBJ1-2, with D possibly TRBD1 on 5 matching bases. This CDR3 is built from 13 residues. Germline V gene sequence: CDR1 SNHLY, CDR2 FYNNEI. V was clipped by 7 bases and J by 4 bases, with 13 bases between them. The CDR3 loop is CASNPQGGYGYTF. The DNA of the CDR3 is TGTGCCAGCAACCCGCAGGGAGGCTATGGCTACACCTTC.

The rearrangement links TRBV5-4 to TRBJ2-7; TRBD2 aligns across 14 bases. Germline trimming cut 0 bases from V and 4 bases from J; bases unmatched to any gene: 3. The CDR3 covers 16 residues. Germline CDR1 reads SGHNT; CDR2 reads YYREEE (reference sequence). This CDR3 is CASSLGTSGGRYEQYF. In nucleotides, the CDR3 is TGTGCCAGCAGCTTGGGGACTAGCGGGGGGAGATACGAGCAGTACTTC.

CDR3 coding DNA: TGCAGCGTTGGCTTAACAAAGTCTGGAAACACCATATATTTT. This sequence encodes CSVGLTKSGNTIYF. The chain links TRBV29-1 to TRBJ1-3; D is uncertain. V was shortened by 4 bases and J by 1 base, with 11 bases between the two germline ends. The CDR3 consists of 14 residues. Germline V gives CDR1 SQVTM, CDR2 ANQGSEA.

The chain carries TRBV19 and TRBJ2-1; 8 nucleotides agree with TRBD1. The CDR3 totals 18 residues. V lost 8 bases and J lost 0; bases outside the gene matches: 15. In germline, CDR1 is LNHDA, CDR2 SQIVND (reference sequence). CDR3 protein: CASGQGPAIKSSYNEQFF. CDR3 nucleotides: TGTGCCAGTGGACAGGGACCGGCGATTAAAAGCTCCTACAATGAGCAGTTCTTC.

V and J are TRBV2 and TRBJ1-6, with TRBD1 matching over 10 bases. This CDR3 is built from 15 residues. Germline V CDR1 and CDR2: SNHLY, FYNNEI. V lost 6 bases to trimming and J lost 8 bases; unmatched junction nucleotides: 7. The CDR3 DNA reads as TGTGCCAGCAGAGCCGGGACAGGGGCCGATTCACCCCTCCACTTT. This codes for CASRAGTGADSPLHF. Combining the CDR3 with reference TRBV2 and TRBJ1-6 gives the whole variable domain EPEVTQTPSHQVTQMGQEVILRCVPISNHLYFYWYRQILGQKVEFLVSFYNNEISEKSEIFDDQFSVERPDGSNFTLKIRSTKLEDSAMYFCASRAGTGADSPLHFGNGTRLTVT.

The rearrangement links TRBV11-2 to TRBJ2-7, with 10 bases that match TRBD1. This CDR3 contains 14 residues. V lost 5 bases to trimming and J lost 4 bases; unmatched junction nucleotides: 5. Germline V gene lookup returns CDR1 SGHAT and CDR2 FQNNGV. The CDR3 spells CASSPGTGDYEQYF. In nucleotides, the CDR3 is TGTGCCAGCAGCCCGGGGACAGGGGATTACGAGCAGTACTTC.

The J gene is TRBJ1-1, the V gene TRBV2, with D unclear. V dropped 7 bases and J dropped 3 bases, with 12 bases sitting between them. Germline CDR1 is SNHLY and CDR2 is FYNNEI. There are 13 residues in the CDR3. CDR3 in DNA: TGTGCCAGCAAAGCCCCCGGGGACACTGAAGCTTTCTTT. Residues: CASKAPGDTEAFF.

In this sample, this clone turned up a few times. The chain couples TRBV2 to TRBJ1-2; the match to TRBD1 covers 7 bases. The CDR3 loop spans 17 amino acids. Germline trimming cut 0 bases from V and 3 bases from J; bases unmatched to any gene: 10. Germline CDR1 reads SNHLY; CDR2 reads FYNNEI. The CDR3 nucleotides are TGTGCCAGCAGTGAAGCCCGACAGGGTAGAGTATACTATGGCTACACCTTC. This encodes CASSEARQGRVYYGYTF.

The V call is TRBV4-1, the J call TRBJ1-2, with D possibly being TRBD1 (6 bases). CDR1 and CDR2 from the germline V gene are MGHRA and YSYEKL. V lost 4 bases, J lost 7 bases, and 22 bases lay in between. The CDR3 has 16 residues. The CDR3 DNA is TGCGCCAGCAGCCGGGCCGGGAGGGGGGTACGAAGTGGCTACACCTTC. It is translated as CASSRAGRGVRSGYTF.

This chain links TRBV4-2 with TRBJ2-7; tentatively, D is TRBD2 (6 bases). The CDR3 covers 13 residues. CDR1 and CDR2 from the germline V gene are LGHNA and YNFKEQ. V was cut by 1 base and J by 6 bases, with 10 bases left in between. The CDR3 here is CASSQVRRGEQYF. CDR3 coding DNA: TGTGCCAGCAGCCAAGTACGGAGGGGCGAGCAGTACTTC.

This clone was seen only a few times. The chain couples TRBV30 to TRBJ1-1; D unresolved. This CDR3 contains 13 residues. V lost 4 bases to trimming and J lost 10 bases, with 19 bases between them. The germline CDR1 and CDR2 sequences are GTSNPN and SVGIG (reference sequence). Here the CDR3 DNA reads TGTGCCTGGACAATCGGAGGACCGCTCGGAGCTTTCTTT. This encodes CAWTIGGPLGAFF. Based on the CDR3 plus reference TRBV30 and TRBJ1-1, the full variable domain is SQTIHQWPATLVQPVGSPLSLECTVEGTSNPNLYWYRQAAGRGLQLLFYSVGIGQISSEVPQNLSASRPQDRQFILSSKKLLLSDSGFYLCAWTIGGPLGAFFGQGTRLTVV.

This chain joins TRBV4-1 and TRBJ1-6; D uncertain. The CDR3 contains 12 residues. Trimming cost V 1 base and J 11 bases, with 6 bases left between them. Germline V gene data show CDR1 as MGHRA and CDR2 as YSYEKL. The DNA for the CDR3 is TGCGCCAGCAGCCAAGCTGGAGCACCCCTCCACTTT. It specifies CASSQAGAPLHF.

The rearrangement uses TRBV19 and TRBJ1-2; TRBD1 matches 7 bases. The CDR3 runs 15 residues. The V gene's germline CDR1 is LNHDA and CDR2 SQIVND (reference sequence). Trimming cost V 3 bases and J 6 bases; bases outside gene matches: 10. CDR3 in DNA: TGTGCCAGTAGTATTAGGATCGGGGACAGCAATGGCTACACCTTC. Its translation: CASSIRIGDSNGYTF.

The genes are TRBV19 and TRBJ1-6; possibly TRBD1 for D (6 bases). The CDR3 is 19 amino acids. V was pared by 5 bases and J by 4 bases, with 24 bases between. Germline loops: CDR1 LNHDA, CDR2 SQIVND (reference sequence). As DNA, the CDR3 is TGTGCCAGTAGTCTCATAACCGAGACAGGCCGCGCTTATAATTCACCCCTCCACTTT. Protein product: CASSLITETGRAYNSPLHF.

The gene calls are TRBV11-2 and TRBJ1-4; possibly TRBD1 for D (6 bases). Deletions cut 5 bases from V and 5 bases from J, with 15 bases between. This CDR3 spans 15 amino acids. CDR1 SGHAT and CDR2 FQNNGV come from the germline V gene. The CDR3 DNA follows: TGTGCCAGCAGCCGTACCCGGGGGGCAAATGAAAAACTGTTTTTT. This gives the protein CASSRTRGANEKLFF.

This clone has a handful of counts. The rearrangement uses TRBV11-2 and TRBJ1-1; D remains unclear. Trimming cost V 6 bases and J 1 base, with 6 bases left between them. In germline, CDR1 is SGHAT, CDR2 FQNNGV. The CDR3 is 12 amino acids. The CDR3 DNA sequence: TGTGCCAGCAGACAGAGGAACACTGAAGCTTTCTTT. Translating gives CASRQRNTEAFF.

The CDR3 loop is CASSGIGQGGSGYTF. The CDR3 DNA follows: TGTGCCAGCAGCGGAATAGGACAGGGGGGAAGTGGCTACACCTTC. The chain couples TRBV9 to TRBJ1-2; the match to TRBD1 covers 10 bases. From germline, CDR1 is SGDLS and CDR2 YYNGEE. This CDR3 spans 15 amino acids. Losses at the gene ends were 3 bases for V and 7 bases for J; bases not matched to a gene: 9.

The DNA of the CDR3 is TGTGCCAGTAGTTCCCCCGGGACAGGGGAGGACACGCAGTATTTT. Encoded protein: CASSSPGTGEDTQYF. The rearrangement links TRBV19 to TRBJ2-3, with TRBD1 identical over 10 bases. With 5 bases clipped from V and 9 bases from J, the junction kept 11 bases outside the gene matches. CDR1 is LNHDA, CDR2 SQIVND, per germline (reference sequence). This CDR3 has 15 amino acids.

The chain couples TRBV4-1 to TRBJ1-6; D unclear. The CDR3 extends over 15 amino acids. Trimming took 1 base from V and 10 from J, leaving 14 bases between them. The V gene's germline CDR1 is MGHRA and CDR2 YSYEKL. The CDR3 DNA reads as TGCGCCAGCAGCCAAGTCCCGGCTCCGGGATCACCCCTCCACTTT. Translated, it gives CASSQVPAPGSPLHF.

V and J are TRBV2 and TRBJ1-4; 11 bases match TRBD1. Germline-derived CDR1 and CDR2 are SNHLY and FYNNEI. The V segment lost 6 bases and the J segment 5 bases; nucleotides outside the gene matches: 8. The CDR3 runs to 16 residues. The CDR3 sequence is CASRGGQGAMNEKLFF. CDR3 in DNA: TGTGCCAGCAGGGGAGGACAGGGGGCGATGAATGAAAAACTGTTTTTT.

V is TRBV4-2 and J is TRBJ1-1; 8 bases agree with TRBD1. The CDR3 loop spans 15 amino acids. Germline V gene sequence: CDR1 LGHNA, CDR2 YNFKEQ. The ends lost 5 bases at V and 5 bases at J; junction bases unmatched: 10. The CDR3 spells CASSGEDRVETEAFF. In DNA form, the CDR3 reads TGTGCCAGCAGCGGTGAGGACAGGGTGGAGACTGAAGCTTTCTTT.

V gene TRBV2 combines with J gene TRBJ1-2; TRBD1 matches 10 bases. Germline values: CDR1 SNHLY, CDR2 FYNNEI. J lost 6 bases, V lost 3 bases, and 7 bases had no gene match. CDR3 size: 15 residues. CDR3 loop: CASSDLRGTGDGYTF. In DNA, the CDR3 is TGTGCCAGCAGTGACTTAAGGGGGACAGGGGATGGCTACACCTTC.

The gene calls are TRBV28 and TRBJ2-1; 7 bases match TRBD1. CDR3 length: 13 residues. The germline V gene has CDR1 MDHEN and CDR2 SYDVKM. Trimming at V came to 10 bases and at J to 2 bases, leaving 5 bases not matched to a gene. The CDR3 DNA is TGTGCCACCTTACAGGGGACCTACAATGAGCAGTTCTTC. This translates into CATLQGTYNEQFF.

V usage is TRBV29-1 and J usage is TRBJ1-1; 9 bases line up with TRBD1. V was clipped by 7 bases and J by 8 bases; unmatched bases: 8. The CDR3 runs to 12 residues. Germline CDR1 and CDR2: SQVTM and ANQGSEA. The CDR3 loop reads CSGVTGTGEAFF. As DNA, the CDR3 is TGCAGCGGCGTCACCGGGACAGGGGAAGCTTTCTTT.